Presented here are 9 T cell receptor beta chains from one specimen sequenced in a study of blood T cell repertoires in COVID-19. Profiling relied on immunoSEQ multiplex PCR, and the TCRdb table lists in-frame clones only, not all of them. The sample has 250,000 or so clones, about 89% seen once. The source material was peripheral blood. The receptors originated from a man between 40 and 49 years old with active or convalescent COVID-19.

This clone was observed a few times. The V gene is TRBV6-5, the J gene TRBJ1-3, with TRBD1 matching over 9 bases. CDR3 size: 15 residues. The germline gives CDR1 MNHEY, CDR2 SVGAGI. V shed 5 bases and J 5 bases; nucleotides not matched to a gene: 7. DNA of the CDR3: TGTGCCAGCAGTCCCGGGACAGGGAACAGAAACACCATATATTTT. Protein: CASSPGTGNRNTIYF.

The CDR3 DNA reads as TGTGCCAGCAGCCGGACAGGTTGGAACACTGAAGCTTTCTTT. This encodes CASSRTGWNTEAFF. The chain employs TRBV5-5 and TRBJ1-1, with 7 positions matching TRBD1. The CDR3 loop spans 14 amino acids. Per the germline V gene, CDR1 is SGHKS and CDR2 is YYEKEE (reference sequence). With V trimmed by 4 bases and J by 1 base, 4 bases remained unmatched.

The V and J genes are TRBV5-4 and TRBJ2-1; 10 bases align to TRBD2. The V gene end was trimmed by 0 bases and the J gene end by 10 bases; junction bases not matched to a gene: 10. The germline gives CDR1 SGHNT, CDR2 YYREEE (reference sequence). The CDR3 runs to 16 residues. The CDR3 here is CASSLESGRALGEQFF. CDR3 bases: TGTGCCAGCAGCTTGGAAAGCGGGAGGGCCTTGGGAGAGCAGTTCTTC.

In nucleotides, the CDR3 is TGTGCCAGCAGCCAAGCGGCGGCGAAAACGTACTTC. Translation: CASSQAAAKTYF. V and J are TRBV14 and TRBJ2-7; no definite D call. The CDR3 is made up of 12 amino acids. Between the trimmed V and J ends, which lost 1 base and 12 bases, there was a span of 13 bases. The germline CDR1 and CDR2 sequences are SGHDN and FVKESK.

This chain links TRBV28 with TRBJ1-3; perhaps TRBD1 as D (6 bases). The CDR3 is 16 residues long. CDR1 is MDHEN, CDR2 SYDVKM, per germline. With 1 base removed from V and 9 bases from J, the gap between germline ends came to 19 bases. This chain's CDR3 is CASSLSPGGRLGTIYF. CDR3 DNA sequence: TGTGCCAGCAGTTTATCCCCGGGGGGGCGGCTGGGCACCATATATTTT.

The rearrangement uses TRBV2 and TRBJ1-6, with D unclear. CDR3 size: 14 residues. Germline V gives CDR1 SNHLY, CDR2 FYNNEI. The V end lost 3 bases, the J end lost 7 bases, and 10 bases lay between the germline ends. DNA for the CDR3: TGTGCCAGCAGTGAGGGCAGAGACAATTCACCCCTCCACTTT. This codes for CASSEGRDNSPLHF.

The genes are TRBV11-2 and TRBJ1-1; possible D gene TRBD1, 6 bases. The CDR3 runs 14 residues. V shed 6 bases and J shed 2 bases, with 13 bases lying between them. The germline CDR1 and CDR2 sequences are SGHAT and FQNNGV. Here the CDR3 reads CASREPRGNTEAFF. In nucleotides, the CDR3 is TGTGCCAGCAGAGAGCCCAGGGGAAACACTGAAGCTTTCTTT.

The chain couples TRBV28 to TRBJ1-2, with a possible D match to TRBD1 (6 bases). The germline V gene has CDR1 MDHEN and CDR2 SYDVKM. The length of the CDR3 is 13 residues. Trimming cost V 2 bases and J 4 bases, with 8 bases left between them. CDR3 in DNA: TGTGCCAGCAGTTTACACAGGGTCTATGGCTACACCTTC. Its protein is CASSLHRVYGYTF.

The V and J genes are TRBV18 and TRBJ1-5, with a weak D call TRBD1 (6 bases). The CDR3 totals 15 residues. Germline V CDR1 and CDR2: KGHSH, LQKENI. V was clipped by 6 bases and J by 7 bases, with 19 bases between them. This chain's CDR3 is CASSLGKGEFQPQHF. In DNA form, the CDR3 reads TGTGCCAGCTCCCTGGGAAAGGGGGAGTTCCAGCCCCAGCATTTT.